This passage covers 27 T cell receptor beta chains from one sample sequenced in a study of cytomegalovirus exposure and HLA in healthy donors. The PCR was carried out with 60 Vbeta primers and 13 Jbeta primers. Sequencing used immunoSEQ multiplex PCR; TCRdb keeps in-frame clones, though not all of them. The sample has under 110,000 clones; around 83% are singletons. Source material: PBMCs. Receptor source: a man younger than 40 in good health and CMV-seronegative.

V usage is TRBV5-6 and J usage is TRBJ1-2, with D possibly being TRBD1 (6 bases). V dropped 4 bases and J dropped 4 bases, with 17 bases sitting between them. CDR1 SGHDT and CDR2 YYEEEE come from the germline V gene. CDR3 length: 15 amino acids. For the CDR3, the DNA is TGTGCCAGCAGCGTCCCGGGACAACTAGGCTATGGCTACACCTTC. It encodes CASSVPGQLGYGYTF. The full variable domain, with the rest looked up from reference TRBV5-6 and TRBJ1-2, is DAGVTQSPTHLIKTRGQQVTLRCSPKSGHDTVSWYQQALGQGPQFIFQYYEEEERQRGNFPDRFSGHQFPNYSSELNVNALLLGDSALYLCASSVPGQLGYGYTFGSGTRLTVV.

The CDR3 spells CASSSRGANYGYTF. The CDR3 nucleotides read TGTGCCAGCAGTTCAAGGGGCGCAAACTATGGCTACACCTTC. V gene TRBV28 combines with J gene TRBJ1-2; D is possibly TRBD1 (5 bases). V was pared by 4 bases and J by 2 bases, with 11 bases between. In germline, CDR1 is MDHEN, CDR2 SYDVKM. The CDR3 has 14 amino acids.

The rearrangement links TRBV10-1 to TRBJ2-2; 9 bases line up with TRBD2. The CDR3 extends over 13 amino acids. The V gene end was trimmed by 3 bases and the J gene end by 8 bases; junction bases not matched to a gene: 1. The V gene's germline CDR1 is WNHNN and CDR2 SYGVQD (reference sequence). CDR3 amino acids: CASSESGRGELFF. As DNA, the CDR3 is TGCGCCAGCAGTGAAAGCGGGAGGGGGGAGCTGTTTTTT.

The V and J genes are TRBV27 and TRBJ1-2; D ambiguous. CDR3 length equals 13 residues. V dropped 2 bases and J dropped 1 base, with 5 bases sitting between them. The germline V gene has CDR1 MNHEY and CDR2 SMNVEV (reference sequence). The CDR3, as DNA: TGTGCCAGCAGTTTAAAGCATAACTATGGCTACACCTTC. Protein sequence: CASSLKHNYGYTF.

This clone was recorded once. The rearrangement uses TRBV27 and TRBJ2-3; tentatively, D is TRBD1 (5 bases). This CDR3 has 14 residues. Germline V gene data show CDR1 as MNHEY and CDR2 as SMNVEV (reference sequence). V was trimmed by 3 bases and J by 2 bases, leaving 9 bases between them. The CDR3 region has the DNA TGTGCCAGCAGTTTCTCAGGGTTCACAGATACGCAGTATTTT. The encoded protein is CASSFSGFTDTQYF.

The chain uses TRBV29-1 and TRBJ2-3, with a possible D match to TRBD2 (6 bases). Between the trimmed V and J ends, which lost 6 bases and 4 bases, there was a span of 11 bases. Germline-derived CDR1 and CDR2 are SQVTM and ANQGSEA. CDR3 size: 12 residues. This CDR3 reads CSVYSGADTQYF. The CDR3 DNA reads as TGCAGCGTCTATAGCGGAGCAGATACGCAGTATTTT.

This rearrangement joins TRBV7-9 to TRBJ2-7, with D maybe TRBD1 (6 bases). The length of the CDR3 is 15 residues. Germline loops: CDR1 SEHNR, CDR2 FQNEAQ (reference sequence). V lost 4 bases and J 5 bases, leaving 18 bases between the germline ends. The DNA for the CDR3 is TGTGCCAGCAGCTCCCAGGGGTCGGTCCTCCACGAGCAGTACTTC. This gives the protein CASSSQGSVLHEQYF.

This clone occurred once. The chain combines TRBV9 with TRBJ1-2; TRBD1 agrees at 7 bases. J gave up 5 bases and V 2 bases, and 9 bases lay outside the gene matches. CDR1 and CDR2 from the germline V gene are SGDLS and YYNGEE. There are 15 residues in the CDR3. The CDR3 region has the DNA TGTGCCAGCAGCGTTGGACAGGCTGCGACTTATGGCTACACCTTC. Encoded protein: CASSVGQAATYGYTF.

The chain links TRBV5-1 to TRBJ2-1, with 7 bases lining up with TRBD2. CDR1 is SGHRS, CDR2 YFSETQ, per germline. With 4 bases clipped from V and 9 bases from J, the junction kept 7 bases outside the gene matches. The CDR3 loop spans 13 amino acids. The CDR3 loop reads CASSGGVNGEQFF. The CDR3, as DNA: TGCGCCAGCAGCGGGGGGGTTAATGGTGAGCAGTTCTTC.

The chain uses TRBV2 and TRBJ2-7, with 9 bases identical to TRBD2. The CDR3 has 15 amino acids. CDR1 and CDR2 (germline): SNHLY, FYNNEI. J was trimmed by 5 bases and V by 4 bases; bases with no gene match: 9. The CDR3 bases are TGTGCCAGCAGTGGGGCTAGCGGGACGATCGACGAGCAGTACTTC. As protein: CASSGASGTIDEQYF.

The CDR3 spells CASRTLQVEYGYTF. The CDR3 coding sequence is TGTGCCAGCAGAACATTACAGGTCGAGTATGGCTACACCTTC. The chain uses TRBV28 and TRBJ1-2; maybe TRBD1 (5 bases). The length of the CDR3 is 14 residues. In germline, CDR1 is MDHEN, CDR2 SYDVKM. The germline V and J ends were trimmed by 6 bases and 5 bases, with 16 bases remaining between them.

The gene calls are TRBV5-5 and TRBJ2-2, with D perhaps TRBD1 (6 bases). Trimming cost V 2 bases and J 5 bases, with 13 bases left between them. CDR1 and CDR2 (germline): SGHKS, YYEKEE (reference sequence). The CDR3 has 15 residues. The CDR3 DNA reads TGTGCCAGCAGCTTCAGGGGCAGGACGACCGGGGAGCTGTTTTTT. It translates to CASSFRGRTTGELFF.

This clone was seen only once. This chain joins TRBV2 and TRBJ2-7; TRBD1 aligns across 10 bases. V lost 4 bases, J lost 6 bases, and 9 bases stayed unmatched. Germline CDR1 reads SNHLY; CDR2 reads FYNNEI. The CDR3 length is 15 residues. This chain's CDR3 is CASSGGTGALGEQYF. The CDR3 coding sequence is TGTGCCAGCAGTGGTGGGACAGGGGCCCTGGGCGAGCAGTACTTC.

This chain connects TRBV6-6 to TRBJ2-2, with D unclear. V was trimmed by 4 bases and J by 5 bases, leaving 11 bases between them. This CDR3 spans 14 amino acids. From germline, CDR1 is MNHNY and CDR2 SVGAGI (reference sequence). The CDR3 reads CASSSPRGTGELFF. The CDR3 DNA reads TGTGCCAGCAGTTCTCCTAGAGGTACCGGGGAGCTGTTTTTT.

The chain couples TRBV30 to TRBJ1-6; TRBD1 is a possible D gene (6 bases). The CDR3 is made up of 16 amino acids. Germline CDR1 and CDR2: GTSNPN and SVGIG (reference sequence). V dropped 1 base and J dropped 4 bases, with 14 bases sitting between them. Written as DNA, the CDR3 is TGTGCCTGGAGTGCTCCCAGGGGATTGTATAATTCACCCCTCCACTTT. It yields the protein CAWSAPRGLYNSPLHF.

CDR3 in DNA: TGTGCCAGTAGTATAGAGGCAGGGGGCGGCAATCAGCCCCAGCATTTT. This translates into CASSIEAGGGNQPQHF. The J gene is TRBJ1-5, the V gene TRBV19, with 8 bases lining up with TRBD1. The V segment lost 0 bases and the J segment 2 bases; nucleotides outside the gene matches: 3. The CDR3 is 16 residues long. Germline V gene data show CDR1 as LNHDA and CDR2 as SQIVND (reference sequence).

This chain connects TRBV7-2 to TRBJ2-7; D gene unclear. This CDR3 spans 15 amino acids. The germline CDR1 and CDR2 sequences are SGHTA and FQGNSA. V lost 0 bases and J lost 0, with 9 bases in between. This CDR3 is CASSLARSSSYEQYF. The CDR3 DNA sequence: TGTGCCAGCAGCTTAGCTCGTAGCAGCTCCTACGAGCAGTACTTC.

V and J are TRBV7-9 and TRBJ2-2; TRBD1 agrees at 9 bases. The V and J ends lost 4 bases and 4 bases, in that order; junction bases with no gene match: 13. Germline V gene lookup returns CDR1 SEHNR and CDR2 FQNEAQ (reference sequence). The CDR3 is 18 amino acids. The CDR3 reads CASSSTSPGTGRTGELFF. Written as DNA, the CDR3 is TGTGCCAGCAGCTCAACTTCTCCCGGGACAGGGCGCACCGGGGAGCTGTTTTTT.

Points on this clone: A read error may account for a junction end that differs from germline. The CDR3 DNA follows: TGTGCCAGCAGCATAGCGCAGGGGCGTTTAACAGATACGCAGTATTTT. It codes for CASSIAQGRLTDTQYF. V gene TRBV7-2 combines with J gene TRBJ2-3; tentatively, D is TRBD1 (6 bases). From germline, CDR1 is SGHTA and CDR2 FQGNSA. This CDR3 spans 16 amino acids.

CDR3 residues: CASSLGGNAPPSYGYTF. The CDR3 region has the DNA TGTGCCAGCAGCTTGGGAGGCAACGCACCACCATCCTATGGCTACACCTTC. This chain connects TRBV5-4 to TRBJ1-2, with D unclear. Per the germline V gene, CDR1 is SGHNT and CDR2 is YYREEE (reference sequence). The CDR3 consists of 17 residues. Trimming left V 0 bases short and J 4 bases short, with 19 bases between.

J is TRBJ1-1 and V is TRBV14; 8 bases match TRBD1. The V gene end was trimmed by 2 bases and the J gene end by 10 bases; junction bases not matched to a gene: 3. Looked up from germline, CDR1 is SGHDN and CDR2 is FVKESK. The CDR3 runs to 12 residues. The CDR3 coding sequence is TGTGCCAGCAGCCAAACCGGGACAGGAGCTTTCTTT. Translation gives CASSQTGTGAFF.

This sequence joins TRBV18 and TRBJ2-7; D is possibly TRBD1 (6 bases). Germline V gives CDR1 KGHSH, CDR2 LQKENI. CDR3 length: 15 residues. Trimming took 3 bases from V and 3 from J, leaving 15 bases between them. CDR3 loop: CASSPGTGTLYEQYF. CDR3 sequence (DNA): TGTGCCAGCTCACCGGGAACCGGGACACTCTACGAGCAGTACTTC.

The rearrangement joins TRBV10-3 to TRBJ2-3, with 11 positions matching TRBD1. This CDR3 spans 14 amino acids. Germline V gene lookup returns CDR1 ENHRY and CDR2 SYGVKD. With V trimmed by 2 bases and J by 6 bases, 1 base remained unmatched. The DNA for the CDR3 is TGTGCCATCAGTGAGGGACAGGGGGCCGATACGCAGTATTTT. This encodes CAISEGQGADTQYF.

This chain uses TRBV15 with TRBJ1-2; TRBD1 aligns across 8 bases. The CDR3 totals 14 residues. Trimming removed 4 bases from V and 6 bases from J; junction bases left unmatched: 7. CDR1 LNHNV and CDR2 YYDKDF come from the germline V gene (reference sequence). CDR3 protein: CATSTGGREDGYTF. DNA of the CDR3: TGTGCCACCAGCACAGGGGGCAGGGAGGATGGCTACACCTTC.

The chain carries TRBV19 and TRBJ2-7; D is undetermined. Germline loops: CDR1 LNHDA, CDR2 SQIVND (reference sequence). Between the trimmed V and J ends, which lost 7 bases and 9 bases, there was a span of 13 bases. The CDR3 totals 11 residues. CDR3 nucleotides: TGTGCCAGTAACGCCGCAGGATCGCAGTACTTC. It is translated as CASNAAGSQYF.

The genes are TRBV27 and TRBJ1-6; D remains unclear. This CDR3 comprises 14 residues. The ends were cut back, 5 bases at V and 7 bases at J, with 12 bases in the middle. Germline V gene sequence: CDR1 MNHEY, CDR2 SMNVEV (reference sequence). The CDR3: CASSQETVNSPLHF. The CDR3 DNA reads TGTGCCAGCAGTCAGGAAACCGTGAATTCACCCCTCCACTTT.

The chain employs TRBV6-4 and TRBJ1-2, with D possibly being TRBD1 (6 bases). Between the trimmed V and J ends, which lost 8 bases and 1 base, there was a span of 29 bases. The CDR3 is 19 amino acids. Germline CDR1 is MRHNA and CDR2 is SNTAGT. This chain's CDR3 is CASDPKPRTHRDINYGYTF. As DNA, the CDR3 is TGTGCCAGCGATCCGAAACCAAGAACTCACAGGGATATTAACTATGGCTACACCTTC.